This T cell receptor beta chain originates from a study of blood T cells in healthy people across ages. Study conclusions and caveats: Naive T cell percentage strongly correlated with TCR beta diversity. A greater number of naive CD4+ cells and higher diversity distinguished long-lived donors from aged donors.

Trimming left V 5 bases short and J 13 bases short, with 24 bases between. This CDR3 contains 15 residues. Germline V gene lookup returns CDR1 SEHNR and CDR2 FQNEAQ (reference sequence). Researchers collected roughly 9.8 milliliters of peripheral blood from every single donor. This clonotype was found a few times. Its antigen is not known. Combining a sample-barcoded 5' primer with a J-beta primer mix, a second PCR ran for roughly 7 to 11 cycles. With 12 random nucleotides, a template-switch adaptor tagged each individual cDNA molecule. In TCRdb, the 5' RACE reads were re-called with MiXCR into one record per CDR3 protein. The data hold 800,000 or so distinct CDR3 sequences, with about 42% observed a single time.

Specimen: blood. The gene calls are TRBV7-9 and TRBJ2-1; tentatively, D is TRBD1 (6 bases). The receptor comes from a man older than 75 in good health. The CDR3 protein is CASSLRDISTETQFF. The CDR3 nucleotides are TGTGCCAGCAGCCTACGGGACATATCAACAGAGACCCAGTTCTTC. Full variable domain (missing parts from reference TRBV7-9 and TRBJ2-1): DTGVSQNPRHKITKRGQNVTFRCDPISEHNRLYWYRQTLGQGPEFLTYFQNEAQLEKSRLLSDRFSAERPKGSFSTLEIQRTEQGDSAMYLCASSLRDISTETQFFGPGTRLTVL.